This is a list of T cell receptor beta chains from one sample in a study of control samples from healthy donors and cancer patients. Some clones are missing from TCRdb's copy, which holds only in-frame ones; the method was immunoSEQ multiplex PCR. The sample carries some 87,000 clones, roughly 89% recorded once. The sample consisted of blood. The receptors come from a young man in good health. The CDR3 runs from the conserved cysteine through the conserved F or W. Fields, in order: D gene, clone size, J gene, V gene, CDR3 protein, CDR3 DNA. D genes are given only for firm matches. Clone size is stated in some rows and not others, as once, few, many or a class when expanded.

d_call: NA; clone_size: NA; j_call: TRBJ2-2; v_call: TRBV10-1; cdr3_aa: CASSGSRNTGELFF; cdr3_nt: TGCGCCAGCAGCGGGAGTCGGAACACCGGGGAGCTGTTTTTT
d_call: NA; clone_size: NA; j_call: TRBJ2-3; v_call: TRBV29-1; cdr3_aa: CSGQSRGGIGDTQYF; cdr3_nt: TGCAGCGGACAATCCAGGGGCGGGATTGGAGATACGCAGTATTTT
d_call: NA; clone_size: NA; j_call: TRBJ1-1; v_call: TRBV6-2/TRBV6-3; cdr3_aa: CASSYRGLMNTEAFF; cdr3_nt: TGTGCCAGCAGTTACCGCGGACTTATGAACACTGAAGCTTTCTTT
d_call: TRBD2; clone_size: once; j_call: TRBJ2-1; v_call: TRBV10-3; cdr3_aa: CASAMSGGAGEQFF; cdr3_nt: TGTGCCTCCGCCATGAGCGGGGGGGCTGGTGAGCAGTTCTTC
d_call: NA; clone_size: NA; j_call: TRBJ1-2; v_call: TRBV2; cdr3_aa: CARRGRDYGYTF; cdr3_nt: TGTGCCCGCCGAGGCAGGGACTATGGCTACACCTTC
d_call: NA; clone_size: NA; j_call: TRBJ1-5; v_call: TRBV7-8; cdr3_aa: CASSLKNRRDNQPQHF; cdr3_nt: TGTGCCAGCAGCTTAAAGAACCGGAGGGACAATCAGCCCCAGCATTTT
d_call: TRBD2; clone_size: NA; j_call: TRBJ2-1; v_call: TRBV9; cdr3_aa: CASSVGGGSSYNEQFF; cdr3_nt: TGTGCCAGCAGCGTAGGGGGCGGGAGTTCCTACAATGAGCAGTTCTTC
d_call: NA; clone_size: NA; j_call: TRBJ2-3; v_call: TRBV6-2/TRBV6-3; cdr3_aa: CASSFRSDRPGDTQYF; cdr3_nt: TGTGCCAGCAGTTTTCGGAGCGACCGGCCCGGGGATACGCAGTATTTT
d_call: TRBD1; clone_size: few; j_call: TRBJ1-1; v_call: TRBV19; cdr3_aa: CASSTTQGLRTEAFF; cdr3_nt: TGTGCCAGTAGTACCACACAGGGGCTAAGGACTGAAGCTTTCTTT
d_call: NA; clone_size: NA; j_call: TRBJ2-1; v_call: TRBV28; cdr3_aa: CASKSGANYNEQFF; cdr3_nt: TGTGCCAGCAAGTCGGGGGCTAACTACAATGAGCAGTTCTTC
d_call: NA; clone_size: NA; j_call: TRBJ1-1; v_call: TRBV30; cdr3_aa: CAWSQGWTEAFF; cdr3_nt: TGTGCCTGGAGCCAGGGATGGACTGAAGCTTTCTTT
d_call: TRBD1; clone_size: NA; j_call: TRBJ2-7; v_call: TRBV25-1; cdr3_aa: CASSEAGTAYEQYF; cdr3_nt: TGTGCCAGCAGTGAGGCCGGGACAGCCTACGAGCAGTACTTC
d_call: NA; clone_size: NA; j_call: TRBJ2-7; v_call: TRBV7-2; cdr3_aa: CASSLQDVAYEQYF; cdr3_nt: TGTGCCAGCAGCTTACAGGACGTAGCCTACGAGCAGTACTTC
d_call: NA; clone_size: NA; j_call: TRBJ1-5; v_call: TRBV6-1; cdr3_aa: CASSEGGRYSNQPQHF; cdr3_nt: TGTGCCAGCAGTGAGGGGGGACGGTATAGCAATCAGCCCCAGCATTTT
d_call: NA; clone_size: NA; j_call: TRBJ2-3; v_call: TRBV7-9; cdr3_aa: CASSLTADTQYF; cdr3_nt: TGTGCCAGCAGCTTAACGGCAGATACGCAGTATTTT
d_call: NA; clone_size: NA; j_call: TRBJ2-5; v_call: TRBV5-1; cdr3_aa: CASSLSSGQETQYF; cdr3_nt: TGCGCCAGCAGCTTGAGTTCGGGCCAAGAGACCCAGTACTTC
d_call: TRBD1; clone_size: NA; j_call: TRBJ2-3; v_call: TRBV7-2; cdr3_aa: CASSYWTGSSTDTQYF; cdr3_nt: TGTGCCAGCAGCTACTGGACAGGGTCTTCGACAGATACGCAGTATTTT
d_call: TRBD2; clone_size: NA; j_call: TRBJ2-3; v_call: TRBV19; cdr3_aa: CASSHASGGTDTQYF; cdr3_nt: TGTGCCAGTAGTCACGCTAGCGGGGGAACAGATACGCAGTATTTT
d_call: NA; clone_size: NA; j_call: TRBJ1-1; v_call: TRBV30; cdr3_aa: CAWSHPGPRPGAFF; cdr3_nt: TGTGCCTGGAGTCACCCGGGACCCAGGCCTGGGGCTTTCTTT
d_call: NA; clone_size: NA; j_call: TRBJ1-5; v_call: TRBV7-9; cdr3_aa: CASSPDGPLRNQPQHF; cdr3_nt: TGTGCCAGCAGCCCCGACGGCCCTCTTCGCAATCAGCCCCAGCATTTT
d_call: NA; clone_size: NA; j_call: TRBJ1-1; v_call: TRBV18; cdr3_aa: CASSPPGGAYTEAFF; cdr3_nt: TGTGCCAGCTCACCACCGGGAGGGGCGTACACTGAAGCTTTCTTT
d_call: TRBD1; clone_size: NA; j_call: TRBJ1-3; v_call: TRBV25-1; cdr3_aa: CASAHPGQGGKGNTIYF; cdr3_nt: TGTGCCAGCGCTCATCCCGGACAGGGAGGGAAGGGAAACACCATATATTTT
d_call: TRBD1; clone_size: few; j_call: TRBJ1-4; v_call: TRBV30; cdr3_aa: CAWSVDRGLFF; cdr3_nt: TGTGCCTGGAGTGTAGACAGGGGACTGTTTTTT
d_call: NA; clone_size: NA; j_call: TRBJ1-1; v_call: TRBV19; cdr3_aa: CASSLRGRAFF; cdr3_nt: TGTGCCAGTAGTCTTCGGGGGAGAGCTTTCTTT
d_call: TRBD1; clone_size: NA; j_call: TRBJ2-7; v_call: TRBV28; cdr3_aa: CASSSPTGSSYEQYF; cdr3_nt: TGTGCCAGCAGTTCACCGACAGGGAGCTCCTACGAGCAGTACTTC
d_call: NA; clone_size: NA; j_call: TRBJ2-7; v_call: TRBV30; cdr3_aa: CAWSLFYEQYF; cdr3_nt: TGTGCCTGGAGTCTTTTCTACGAGCAGTACTTC
d_call: NA; clone_size: NA; j_call: TRBJ1-1; v_call: TRBV5-6; cdr3_aa: CASSLAGLGRAFF; cdr3_nt: TGTGCCAGCAGCTTGGCCGGCCTGGGTCGGGCTTTCTTT
d_call: NA; clone_size: once; j_call: TRBJ2-6; v_call: TRBV4-2; cdr3_aa: CASSQKLTFWDSGANVLTF; cdr3_nt: TGTGCCAGCAGCCAAAAATTGACATTCTGGGACTCTGGGGCCAACGTCCTGACTTTC
d_call: TRBD1; clone_size: NA; j_call: TRBJ2-3; v_call: TRBV5-1; cdr3_aa: CASSPGQGPDTQYF; cdr3_nt: TGCGCCAGCAGCCCTGGACAGGGTCCAGATACGCAGTATTTT
d_call: NA; clone_size: NA; j_call: TRBJ1-2; v_call: TRBV15; cdr3_aa: CATSRDGVGYTF; cdr3_nt: TGTGCCACCAGCAGAGACGGGGTTGGCTACACCTTC
d_call: NA; clone_size: NA; j_call: TRBJ1-6; v_call: TRBV7-9; cdr3_aa: CASSLGDPKEDNSPLHF; cdr3_nt: TGTGCCAGCAGCTTAGGGGACCCAAAAGAGGATAATTCACCCCTCCACTTT
d_call: NA; clone_size: NA; j_call: TRBJ2-3; v_call: TRBV3-1/TRBV3-2; cdr3_aa: CASSQDPRVQSTDTQYF; cdr3_nt: TGTGCCAGCAGCCAAGATCCTAGGGTCCAGAGCACAGATACGCAGTATTTT
d_call: NA; clone_size: NA; j_call: TRBJ2-3; v_call: TRBV7-2; cdr3_aa: CASSYSRDTQYF; cdr3_nt: TGTGCCAGCAGCTATAGTAGGGATACGCAGTATTTT
d_call: NA; clone_size: NA; j_call: TRBJ2-1; v_call: TRBV27; cdr3_aa: CASVAYDPGQRSYNEQFF; cdr3_nt: TGTGCCAGCGTAGCCTACGATCCGGGGCAACGGTCCTACAATGAGCAGTTCTTC
d_call: NA; clone_size: NA; j_call: TRBJ2-3; v_call: TRBV24-1; cdr3_aa: CATSDLQLVGKGTDTQYF; cdr3_nt: TGTGCCACCAGTGATTTGCAGCTAGTTGGGAAAGGGACAGATACGCAGTATTTT
d_call: NA; clone_size: few; j_call: TRBJ1-1; v_call: TRBV19; cdr3_aa: CASSIPGYRNTEAFF; cdr3_nt: TGTGCCAGTAGTATTCCGGGGTACAGGAACACTGAAGCTTTCTTT
d_call: NA; clone_size: NA; j_call: TRBJ1-5; v_call: TRBV19; cdr3_aa: CASSPGQGNQPQHF; cdr3_nt: TGTGCCAGTAGTCCGGGACAAGGGAATCAGCCCCAGCATTTT
d_call: NA; clone_size: NA; j_call: TRBJ1-1; v_call: TRBV11-1; cdr3_aa: CASSLAPGNTEAFF; cdr3_nt: TGTGCCAGCAGCTTAGCGCCGGGAAATACTGAAGCTTTCTTT
d_call: NA; clone_size: NA; j_call: TRBJ1-5; v_call: TRBV29-1; cdr3_aa: CSASTGGEGNQPQHF; cdr3_nt: TGCAGCGCCTCGACAGGTGGGGAGGGCAATCAGCCCCAGCATTTT
d_call: NA; clone_size: NA; j_call: TRBJ1-3; v_call: TRBV14; cdr3_aa: CASSPTSDTIYF; cdr3_nt: TGTGCCAGCAGCCCGACCTCGGACACCATATATTTT
d_call: NA; clone_size: NA; j_call: TRBJ1-5; v_call: TRBV28; cdr3_aa: CASTLGTAYQPQHF; cdr3_nt: TGTGCCAGCACCCTCGGGACGGCATATCAGCCCCAGCATTTT
d_call: NA; clone_size: few; j_call: TRBJ2-2; v_call: TRBV12-3/TRBV12-4; cdr3_aa: CASRVTGPGELFF; cdr3_nt: TGTGCCAGCAGGGTAACCGGCCCCGGGGAGCTGTTTTTT
d_call: NA; clone_size: NA; j_call: TRBJ2-1; v_call: TRBV2; cdr3_aa: CASRQGVTTSNEQFF; cdr3_nt: TGTGCCAGCAGACAAGGGGTTACAACTAGCAATGAGCAGTTCTTC
d_call: TRBD1; clone_size: NA; j_call: TRBJ2-5; v_call: TRBV20-1; cdr3_aa: CSASGGTGRETQYF; cdr3_nt: TGCAGTGCTAGTGGGGGGACAGGAAGGGAGACCCAGTACTTC
d_call: NA; clone_size: NA; j_call: TRBJ1-1; v_call: TRBV10-3; cdr3_aa: CASLQTRDLNTEAFF; cdr3_nt: TGTGCCAGCTTACAGACGAGGGACCTGAACACTGAAGCTTTCTTT
d_call: NA; clone_size: NA; j_call: TRBJ1-2; v_call: TRBV6-5; cdr3_aa: CASSYSGRAYGYTF; cdr3_nt: TGTGCCAGCAGTTACTCGGGTAGGGCCTATGGCTACACCTTC
d_call: NA; clone_size: NA; j_call: TRBJ1-4; v_call: TRBV5-5; cdr3_aa: CASSEGRNGEKLFF; cdr3_nt: TGTGCCAGCAGCGAGGGACGGAATGGGGAAAAACTGTTTTTT
d_call: NA; clone_size: NA; j_call: TRBJ1-5; v_call: TRBV7-6; cdr3_aa: CASSLETGPQHF; cdr3_nt: TGTGCCAGCAGCTTAGAGACAGGCCCCCAGCATTTT
d_call: TRBD2; clone_size: once; j_call: TRBJ2-5; v_call: TRBV4-1; cdr3_aa: CASSTQRGRGETQYF; cdr3_nt: TGCGCCAGCAGCACCCAGCGGGGGCGGGGGGAGACCCAGTACTTC
d_call: TRBD2; clone_size: medium-sized; j_call: TRBJ2-5; v_call: TRBV10-1; cdr3_aa: CASSYGLAGTETQYF; cdr3_nt: TGCGCCAGCAGCTACGGACTAGCGGGAACAGAGACCCAGTACTTC
d_call: NA; clone_size: NA; j_call: TRBJ1-6; v_call: TRBV9; cdr3_aa: CASSGDRFSPLHF; cdr3_nt: TGTGCCAGCAGCGGAGACAGGTTTTCACCCCTCCACTTT
d_call: NA; clone_size: NA; j_call: TRBJ1-2; v_call: TRBV7-9; cdr3_aa: CASSLDREIGYTF; cdr3_nt: TGTGCCAGCAGCTTAGACAGGGAGATTGGCTACACCTTC
d_call: TRBD1; clone_size: NA; j_call: TRBJ1-5; v_call: TRBV9; cdr3_aa: CASSPQGSGEEPQHF; cdr3_nt: TGTGCCAGCAGCCCACAGGGGTCAGGAGAGGAGCCCCAGCATTTT
d_call: NA; clone_size: NA; j_call: TRBJ2-5; v_call: TRBV9; cdr3_aa: CASSNVANQETQYF; cdr3_nt: TGTGCCAGCAGCAACGTAGCCAACCAAGAGACCCAGTACTTC
d_call: NA; clone_size: NA; j_call: TRBJ2-5; v_call: TRBV5-8; cdr3_aa: CASSPGGRGAETQYF; cdr3_nt: TGTGCCAGCAGCCCCGGCGGTCGGGGGGCTGAGACCCAGTACTTC
d_call: NA; clone_size: NA; j_call: TRBJ1-2; v_call: TRBV25-1; cdr3_aa: CASSEARFSGGYTF; cdr3_nt: TGTGCCAGCAGTGAAGCCCGGTTCTCGGGCGGCTACACCTTC
d_call: NA; clone_size: once; j_call: TRBJ1-6; v_call: TRBV7-2; cdr3_aa: CASSLRDPGDYNSPLHF; cdr3_nt: TGTGCCAGCAGCTTAAGGGATCCGGGGGATTACAATTCACCCCTCCACTTT
d_call: TRBD1; clone_size: few; j_call: TRBJ1-2; v_call: TRBV2; cdr3_aa: CASSDRGTVYGYTF; cdr3_nt: TGTGCCAGCAGTGACCGAGGGACAGTCTATGGCTACACCTTC
d_call: TRBD1; clone_size: NA; j_call: TRBJ2-5; v_call: TRBV10-3; cdr3_aa: CAISPTGAYETQYF; cdr3_nt: TGTGCCATCAGCCCAACAGGGGCCTATGAGACCCAGTACTTC